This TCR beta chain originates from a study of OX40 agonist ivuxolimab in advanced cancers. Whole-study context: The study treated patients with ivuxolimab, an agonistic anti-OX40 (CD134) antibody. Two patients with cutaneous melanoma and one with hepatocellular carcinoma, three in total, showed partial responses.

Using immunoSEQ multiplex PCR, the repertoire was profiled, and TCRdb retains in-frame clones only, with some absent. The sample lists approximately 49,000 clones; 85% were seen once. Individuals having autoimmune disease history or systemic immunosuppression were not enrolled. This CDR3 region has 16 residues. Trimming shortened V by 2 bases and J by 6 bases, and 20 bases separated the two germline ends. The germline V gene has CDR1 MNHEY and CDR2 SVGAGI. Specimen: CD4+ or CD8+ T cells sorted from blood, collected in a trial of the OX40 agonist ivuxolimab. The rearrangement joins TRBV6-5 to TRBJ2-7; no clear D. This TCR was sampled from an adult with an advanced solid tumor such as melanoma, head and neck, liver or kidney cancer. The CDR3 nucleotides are TGTGCCAGCAGTTACGACCCCGTGCCCCGTTCCGCCGAGCAGTACTTC. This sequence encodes CASSYDPVPRSAEQYF.